The 27 T cell receptor beta chains reported below all come from one sample, sequenced in a study of blood T cell repertoires in COVID-19. The method was immunoSEQ multiplex PCR; TCRdb's version includes in-frame clones alone and lacks a portion of them. This sample has some 380,000 clones; more than 75% occur once, and the top ten carry 1.3%. Sequenced material: PBMCs or T cells enriched from blood (not recorded which). These receptors were obtained from a man aged 30 to 45 who had recovered from COVID-19.

This rearrangement joins TRBV5-1 to TRBJ2-3; weak D call: TRBD1 (5 bases). Deletions cut 0 bases from V and 3 bases from J, with 17 bases between. Germline loops: CDR1 SGHRS, CDR2 YFSETQ. The length of the CDR3 is 17 residues. Here the CDR3 DNA reads TGCGCCAGCAGCTTGGACCCCCCTCTCGACAGAACAGATACGCAGTATTTT. It translates to CASSLDPPLDRTDTQYF.

This rearrangement joins TRBV19 to TRBJ2-7, with TRBD1 as a possible D gene (6 bases). This CDR3 is 14 amino acids long. Trimming pared 7 bases from V and 4 bases from J, leaving 17 bases between. The germline V gene encodes CDR1 LNHDA and CDR2 SQIVND (reference sequence). The CDR3 loop is CASTLTDRPYEQYF. The CDR3 nucleotides read TGTGCCAGTACCCTGACGGACAGACCTTACGAGCAGTACTTC. The full variable domain, with the rest looked up from reference TRBV19 and TRBJ2-7, is DGGITQSPKYLFRKEGQNVTLSCEQNLNHDAMYWYRQDPGQGLRLIYYSQIVNDFQKGDIAEGYSVSREKKESFPLTVTSAQKNPTAFYLCASTLTDRPYEQYFGPGTRLTVT.

CDR3 sequence (DNA): TGCAGTGCTAGTAGTAGCAGGGGGCTAGGAAATTCACCCCTCCACTTT. Amino acids: CSASSSRGLGNSPLHF. This chain joins TRBV20-1 and TRBJ1-6; the match to TRBD1 covers 8 bases. Germline assignment: CDR1 DFQATT and CDR2 SNEGSKA (reference sequence). The CDR3 totals 16 residues. Trimming at V came to 3 bases and at J to 7 bases, leaving 11 bases not matched to a gene.

The V and J genes are TRBV6-4 and TRBJ1-1; D might be TRBD1 (6 bases). This CDR3 contains 12 residues. Germline loops: CDR1 MRHNA, CDR2 SNTAGT. Trimming left V 1 base short and J 11 bases short, with 11 bases between. The CDR3 protein is CASSDYGGLAFF. In DNA form, the CDR3 reads TGTGCCAGCAGTGACTACGGGGGGCTGGCTTTCTTT.

The chain uses TRBV9 and TRBJ2-1; a possible D gene is TRBD2 (6 bases). The CDR3 runs to 15 residues. Germline V CDR1 and CDR2: SGDLS, YYNGEE. The V end was cut by 6 bases, the J end by 9 bases, with 22 bases between. The CDR3, as DNA: TGTGCCAGCACCACCGGGGGTTCAGGTTTCCTTGAGCAGTTCTTC. Encoded protein: CASTTGGSGFLEQFF.

This clone has just one count. The rearrangement uses TRBV12-3 or TRBV12-4 and TRBJ1-1, with D perhaps matching TRBD1 (5 bases). The CDR3 has 13 residues. V was cut by 7 bases and J by 4 bases, with 13 bases left in between. In DNA, the CDR3 is TGTGCCAGCACTGTGAACGGGGGCACTGAAGCTTTCTTT. This sequence encodes CASTVNGGTEAFF.

J is TRBJ1-1 and V is TRBV30; D gene unclear. This CDR3 region has 13 residues. Germline loops: CDR1 GTSNPN, CDR2 SVGIG (reference sequence). V lost 4 bases to trimming and J lost 1 base, with 10 bases between them. CDR3 DNA: TGTGCCTGGACCGCCCAGTCGAACACTGAAGCTTTCTTT. Translated, it gives CAWTAQSNTEAFF.

J is TRBJ1-4 and V is TRBV19, with 9 positions matching TRBD1. This CDR3 comprises 15 residues. V shed 3 bases and J 6 bases; nucleotides not matched to a gene: 5. Germline values: CDR1 LNHDA, CDR2 SQIVND (reference sequence). The CDR3 protein is CASSIGDRAYEKLFF. The CDR3 nucleotides read TGTGCCAGTAGTATTGGGGACAGGGCCTATGAAAAACTGTTTTTT.

The chain has TRBV5-1 and TRBJ2-2; D remains unclear. Trimming took off 6 bases at V and 6 bases at J, with 12 bases between the two ends. The V gene's germline CDR1 is SGHRS and CDR2 YFSETQ. The CDR3 has 13 residues. The CDR3 sequence: CASTQNPPGELFF. In DNA form, the CDR3 reads TGCGCCAGCACACAGAACCCGCCCGGGGAGCTGTTTTTT.

This chain joins TRBV13 and TRBJ1-3; 9 positions agree with TRBD1. CDR3 length: 14 amino acids. From germline, CDR1 is PRHDT and CDR2 FYEKMQ (reference sequence). With 5 bases clipped from V and 2 bases from J, the junction kept 1 base outside the gene matches. DNA for the CDR3: TGTGCCAGCAGCCGGACAGGGGCTGGAAACACCATATATTTT. It is translated as CASSRTGAGNTIYF.

This clone was observed a single time. CDR3 residues: CASSALTDNTDTQYF. The CDR3 nucleotides read TGTGCCAGCAGCGCCCTGACAGATAACACAGATACGCAGTATTTT. The chain has TRBV7-9 and TRBJ2-3; TRBD1 is a possible D gene (5 bases). Trimming removed 5 bases at V and 2 bases at J, with 14 bases between. The CDR3 spans 15 residues. Germline CDR1 and CDR2: SEHNR and FQNEAQ (reference sequence).

The gene calls are TRBV9 and TRBJ1-3; maybe TRBD1 (5 bases). CDR3 size: 17 residues. V lost 0 bases to trimming and J lost 0 bases, with 13 bases between them. Per the germline V gene, CDR1 is SGDLS and CDR2 is YYNGEE. CDR3 in DNA: TGTGCCAGCAGCGTAGAAGGCGGGGGGGTCTCTGGAAACACCATATATTTT. Translating it yields CASSVEGGGVSGNTIYF.

This clone was detected only a few times. The rearrangement joins TRBV7-8 to TRBJ2-3, with a possible D match to TRBD2 (6 bases). The germline gives CDR1 SGHVS, CDR2 FQNEAQ. The CDR3 loop spans 13 amino acids. V was pared by 2 bases and J by 10 bases, with 13 bases between. Here the CDR3 DNA reads TGTGCCAGCAGCTTATCGGGAGCGGGCCCGCAGTATTTT. Amino acids: CASSLSGAGPQYF.

The chain carries TRBV19 and TRBJ1-2, with 8 nucleotides matching TRBD1. V trimming: 5 bases; J trimming: 4 bases; junction bases outside the gene matches: 9. This CDR3 has 15 residues. CDR1 LNHDA and CDR2 SQIVND come from the germline V gene (reference sequence). The CDR3 protein is CASSDRDRMIYGYTF. The CDR3, as DNA: TGTGCCAGTAGTGACCGGGACAGGATGATCTATGGCTACACCTTC.

This chain connects TRBV30 to TRBJ1-3, with 9 bases identical to TRBD1. Germline V gives CDR1 GTSNPN, CDR2 SVGIG (reference sequence). The CDR3 sequence is 16 residues long. Germline trimming cut 5 bases from V and 1 base from J; bases unmatched to any gene: 9. CDR3 in DNA: TGTGCCTGGGGAGACCTCGGGACAGGGTCTGGAAACACCATATATTTT. Amino acids: CAWGDLGTGSGNTIYF.

This chain joins TRBV6-5 and TRBJ2-7, with D perhaps TRBD1 (5 bases). The CDR3 sequence is 14 residues long. The germline V and J ends were trimmed by 8 bases and 0 bases, with 14 bases remaining between them. Germline V gene sequence: CDR1 MNHEY, CDR2 SVGAGI. This CDR3 reads CASVRLDSSYEQYF. The CDR3 nucleotides are TGTGCCAGCGTAAGATTAGACAGCTCCTACGAGCAGTACTTC.

The chain links TRBV6-5 to TRBJ2-7, with D possibly being TRBD1 (6 bases). V was clipped by 1 base and J by 6 bases, with 10 bases between them. CDR3 size: 13 residues. CDR1 and CDR2 from the germline V gene are MNHEY and SVGAGI. The CDR3 is CASSYFRGGEQYF. Here the CDR3 DNA reads TGTGCCAGCAGTTACTTCAGGGGCGGCGAGCAGTACTTC.

The chain recombines TRBV6-5 with TRBJ2-2, with D perhaps matching TRBD1 (6 bases). The CDR3 consists of 14 residues. The germline V gene encodes CDR1 MNHEY and CDR2 SVGAGI. The ends were cut back, 7 bases at V and 4 bases at J, with 13 bases in the middle. Written as DNA, the CDR3 is TGTGCCAGCACGGGCAGGGGTACCACCGGGGAGCTGTTTTTT. It translates to CASTGRGTTGELFF.

The chain recombines TRBV4-1 with TRBJ2-1, with D tentatively TRBD1 (5 bases). The CDR3 sequence is 16 residues long. Germline V CDR1 and CDR2: MGHRA, YSYEKL. V dropped 0 bases and J dropped 2 bases, with 11 bases sitting between them. In nucleotides, the CDR3 is TGCGCCAGCAGCCAAGACCCAGGGCACCCCTACAATGAGCAGTTCTTC. Amino acids: CASSQDPGHPYNEQFF.

V usage is TRBV7-9 and J usage is TRBJ1-1; D remains ambiguous. From germline, CDR1 is SEHNR and CDR2 FQNEAQ (reference sequence). There are 12 residues in the CDR3. Trimming took off 3 bases at V and 8 bases at J, with 10 bases between the two ends. The CDR3 loop is CASSLRVQEAFF. The CDR3 DNA is TGTGCCAGCAGCTTGAGGGTTCAAGAAGCTTTCTTT. The whole variable domain, filled in from reference TRBV7-9 and TRBJ1-1, reads DTGVSQNPRHKITKRGQNVTFRCDPISEHNRLYWYRQTLGQGPEFLTYFQNEAQLEKSRLLSDRFSAERPKGSFSTLEIQRTEQGDSAMYLCASSLRVQEAFFGQGTRLTVV.

V gene TRBV7-2 combines with J gene TRBJ1-5; D is unresolved. V was pared by 2 bases and J by 1 base, with 6 bases between. The CDR3 runs to 14 residues. From germline, CDR1 is SGHTA and CDR2 FQGNSA. The CDR3 DNA reads as TGTGCCAGCAGCTTAAATCCAAGCAATCAGCCCCAGCATTTT. Residues: CASSLNPSNQPQHF.

This clone was seen only a few times. The chain is built from TRBV5-4 and TRBJ1-4; D not certain. The CDR3 runs 13 residues. CDR1 is SGHNT, CDR2 YYREEE, per germline (reference sequence). Deletions cut 0 bases from V and 8 bases from J, with 8 bases between. Here the CDR3 DNA reads TGTGCCAGCAGCTTGGCAGGTGGAGAAAAACTGTTTTTT. It is translated as CASSLAGGEKLFF.

On this clone: This sample also contains other DNA sequences that code for the same CDR3. J is TRBJ1-1 and V is TRBV7-9, with 8 bases lining up with TRBD1. Per germline, CDR1 SEHNR and CDR2 FQNEAQ (reference sequence). The CDR3 totals 13 residues. The ends lost 8 bases at V and 2 bases at J; junction bases unmatched: 4. The CDR3 spells CASRGQGNTEAFF. In DNA, the CDR3 is TGTGCCAGCCGAGGACAGGGAAACACTGAAGCTTTCTTT.

The gene calls are TRBV9 and TRBJ1-1; the match to TRBD1 covers 11 bases. The ends lost 3 bases at V and 5 bases at J; junction bases unmatched: 9. Germline-derived CDR1 and CDR2 are SGDLS and YYNGEE. This CDR3 contains 16 residues. As DNA, the CDR3 is TGTGCCAGCAGCGCCGGGGGGACAGGGGGTCTGACTGAAGCTTTCTTT. Translation: CASSAGGTGGLTEAFF. The whole variable domain, remainder taken from reference TRBV9 and TRBJ1-1, is DSGVTQTPKHLITATGQRVTLRCSPRSGDLSVYWYQQSLDQGLQFLIQYYNGEERAKGNILERFSAQQFPDLHSELNLSSLELGDSALYFCASSAGGTGGLTEAFFGQGTRLTVV.

The chain has TRBV3-1 (or the pseudogene TRBV3-2) and TRBJ1-2, with TRBD1 matching over 9 bases. The CDR3 extends over 14 amino acids. In germline, CDR1 is LGHDT, CDR2 YNNKEL (reference sequence). V was clipped by 4 bases and J by 4 bases; unmatched bases: 4. The CDR3 is CASSPGTGTYGYTF. The CDR3 DNA reads TGTGCCAGCAGCCCTGGGACAGGGACCTATGGCTACACCTTC.

The rearrangement uses TRBV19 and TRBJ1-6; TRBD1 might be the D (6 bases). Germline V gives CDR1 LNHDA, CDR2 SQIVND (reference sequence). Trimming pared 8 bases from V and 9 bases from J, leaving 14 bases between. This CDR3 is built from 13 residues. The chain's CDR3 is CASLDSGASPLHF. The CDR3 DNA is TGTGCCAGTTTGGACAGCGGTGCTTCACCCCTCCACTTT.

The chain employs TRBV7-9 and TRBJ2-1, with D perhaps TRBD1 (6 bases). V was pared by 2 bases and J by 5 bases, with 16 bases between. This CDR3 is 16 amino acids long. Germline loops: CDR1 SEHNR, CDR2 FQNEAQ (reference sequence). CDR3 region: CASSLRGTQPNNEQFF. The CDR3 DNA follows: TGTGCCAGCAGCTTACGAGGGACACAACCCAACAATGAGCAGTTCTTC.